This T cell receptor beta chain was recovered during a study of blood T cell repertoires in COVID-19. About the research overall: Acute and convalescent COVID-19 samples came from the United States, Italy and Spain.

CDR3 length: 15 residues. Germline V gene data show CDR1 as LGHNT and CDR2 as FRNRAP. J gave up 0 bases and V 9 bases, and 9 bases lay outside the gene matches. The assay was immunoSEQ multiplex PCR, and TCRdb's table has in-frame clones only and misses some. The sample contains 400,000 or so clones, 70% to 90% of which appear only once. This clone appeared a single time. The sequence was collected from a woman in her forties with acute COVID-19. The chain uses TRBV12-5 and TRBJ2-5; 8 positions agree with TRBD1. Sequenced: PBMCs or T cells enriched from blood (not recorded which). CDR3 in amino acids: CASGTGPRYQETQYF. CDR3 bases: TGTGCTAGCGGGACAGGCCCAAGGTACCAAGAGACCCAGTACTTC.